These 22 T cell receptor beta chains share one sample of origin, sequenced in a study of T cells in Graves' hyperthyroidism and ophthalmopathy. Amplification of TCR beta CDR3 regions used RNA as the template. RT-PCR in the first round (using the HTBI primer set) targeted the TCR CDR3. From the multiplex PCR reads, TCRdb called clonotypes with MiXCR, one entry per CDR3 protein. The sample records over 650,000 distinct CDR3 sequences, less than 20% being singletons. The source material was blood. Receptors originate from a man younger than 30 with Graves' hyperthyroidism.

The CDR3 protein is CASSLGQGLNTDTQYF. DNA of the CDR3: TGTGCCAGCAGCTTGGGACAGGGCCTAAACACAGATACGCAGTATTTT. This sequence joins TRBV7-8 and TRBJ2-3; 9 bases map to TRBD1. The V gene end was trimmed by 3 bases and the J gene end by 2 bases; junction bases not matched to a gene: 6. This CDR3 is built from 16 residues. Germline V gene lookup returns CDR1 SGHVS and CDR2 FQNEAQ.

The chain has TRBV20-1 and TRBJ1-1; D not resolved. V gave up 4 bases and J gave up 1 base, with 10 bases separating them. The germline V gene encodes CDR1 DFQATT and CDR2 SNEGSKA (reference sequence). The CDR3 has 13 amino acids. For the CDR3, the DNA is TGCAGTGCTACCAGACCGGAGAACACTGAAGCTTTCTTT. It encodes CSATRPENTEAFF.

This clonotype was detected a few times. The V and J genes are TRBV18 and TRBJ2-4; 7 nucleotides align to TRBD1. This CDR3 region has 14 residues. Germline assignment: CDR1 KGHSH and CDR2 LQKENI. J was trimmed by 3 bases and V by 6 bases; bases with no gene match: 5. The CDR3 region has the DNA TGTGCCAGCTCCCCGACAGGGCTCAAAAACATTCAGTACTTC. It codes for CASSPTGLKNIQYF.

This clonotype was picked up many times. This sequence joins TRBV28 and TRBJ1-4; D uncertain. The CDR3 spans 15 residues. Per germline, CDR1 MDHEN and CDR2 SYDVKM. Trimming took 5 bases from V and 1 from J, leaving 11 bases between them. The CDR3 region is CASSPLQRTNEKLFF. The CDR3, as DNA: TGTGCCAGCAGTCCCTTACAGCGAACTAATGAAAAACTGTTTTTT.

In its sample, this clonotype was seen a few times. The rearrangement uses TRBV7-9 and TRBJ1-4, with D perhaps matching TRBD1 (5 bases). Trimming stripped 4 bases from V and 7 bases from J, with 10 bases between. Germline V gene data show CDR1 as SEHNR and CDR2 as FQNEAQ (reference sequence). The CDR3 runs 13 residues. The CDR3 region is CASSYLGGEKLFF. The CDR3 coding sequence is TGTGCCAGCAGCTACCTCGGGGGTGAAAAACTGTTTTTT.

The chain is built from TRBV5-1 and TRBJ2-1; D is perhaps TRBD2 (5 bases). The CDR3 totals 15 residues. V was trimmed by 2 bases and J by 0 bases, leaving 9 bases between them. Looked up from germline, CDR1 is SGHRS and CDR2 is YFSETQ. DNA of the CDR3: TGCGCCAGCAGCTTTCAGCGGAGCTCCTACAATGAGCAGTTCTTC. It codes for CASSFQRSSYNEQFF.

The chain couples TRBV7-9 to TRBJ1-1, with a tentative D call TRBD1 (5 bases). Germline V gene lookup returns CDR1 SEHNR and CDR2 FQNEAQ (reference sequence). Trimming removed 7 bases at V and 1 base at J, with 10 bases between. CDR3 length: 13 amino acids. This chain's CDR3 is CASTRQSNTEAFF. The CDR3, as DNA: TGTGCCAGCACCCGACAGTCGAACACTGAAGCTTTCTTT.

This clonotype was seen repeatedly, ten times or more. This chain joins TRBV12-3 or TRBV12-4 and TRBJ1-5; D possibly corresponds to TRBD1 (5 bases). Trimming removed 7 bases at V and 6 bases at J, with 22 bases between. The CDR3 sequence is 16 residues long. The CDR3 sequence: CASNDAGRERSQPQHF. The CDR3, as DNA: TGTGCCAGCAATGATGCGGGGCGAGAGCGTTCTCAGCCCCAGCATTTT.

The table lists this clonotype with a few counts. The chain combines TRBV5-8 with TRBJ1-1; D unclear. Trimming pared 0 bases from V and 4 bases from J, leaving 4 bases between. CDR3 length: 12 amino acids. Germline V gene lookup returns CDR1 SGHTS and CDR2 YDEGEE. CDR3 sequence (DNA): TGTGCCAGCAGCTTGGATACCACTGAAGCTTTCTTT. It translates to CASSLDTTEAFF.

The genes are TRBV20-1 and TRBJ2-7; 11 positions match TRBD2. V lost 2 bases to trimming and J lost 4 bases; unmatched junction nucleotides: 19. Germline V gene lookup returns CDR1 DFQATT and CDR2 SNEGSKA (reference sequence). This CDR3 region has 19 residues. CDR3 amino acids: CSARSLDTSGRGRGYEQYF. The CDR3 DNA sequence: TGCAGTGCTAGATCATTGGATACTAGCGGGAGAGGGAGGGGGTACGAGCAGTACTTC.

This sequence joins TRBV20-1 and TRBJ2-3; no reliable D call. The CDR3 covers 11 residues. Germline-derived CDR1 and CDR2 are DFQATT and SNEGSKA (reference sequence). Trimming removed 8 bases at V and 1 base at J, with 7 bases between. For the CDR3, the DNA is TGCAGTACCCTCCGCACAGATACGCAGTATTTT. Amino acids: CSTLRTDTQYF.

This clonotype was seen only a few times. The V and J genes are TRBV5-1 and TRBJ1-5, with D unclear. The CDR3 consists of 14 residues. Between the trimmed V and J ends, which lost 1 base and 7 bases, there was a span of 12 bases. Germline V CDR1 and CDR2: SGHRS, YFSETQ. CDR3 sequence reads: CASSLSEGGQPQHF. The CDR3 bases are TGCGCCAGCAGCTTGTCCGAAGGTGGACAGCCCCAGCATTTT.

This clonotype was picked up a small number of times. This sequence may be a read error, since a much larger clone differs from it by one base. J is TRBJ2-7 and V is TRBV2, with D possibly called TRBD1 or TRBD2 (6 bases each). The CDR3 loop spans 12 amino acids. Germline CDR1 SNHLY, CDR2 FYNNEI. CDR3 region: CTRGRGQGEQYF. DNA for the CDR3: TGTACCAGAGGCCGGGGGCAAGGCGAGCAGTACTTC.

The rearrangement uses TRBV6-1 and TRBJ2-1; 8 bases fit TRBD1. CDR1 is MNHNS, CDR2 SASEGT, per germline. After removal of 6 bases from V and 2 bases from J, the junction contained 6 bases not matched to a gene. This CDR3 is 15 amino acids long. CDR3 protein: CASSLEGQAYNEQFF. The CDR3 region has the DNA TGTGCCAGCAGCCTAGAGGGACAGGCCTACAATGAGCAGTTCTTC.

The J gene is TRBJ1-1, the V gene TRBV27, with D possibly being TRBD1 (6 bases). Germline V gene data show CDR1 as MNHEY and CDR2 as SMNVEV (reference sequence). Trimming took 5 bases from V and 11 from J, leaving 15 bases between them. This CDR3 region has 12 residues. CDR3 nucleotides: TGTGCCAGCAGTCCGCCAGGGGAGGGCGCTTTCTTT. Its translation is CASSPPGEGAFF.

The gene calls are TRBV27 and TRBJ1-5; a weak D match, TRBD1 (6 bases). V gave up 5 bases and J gave up 0 bases, with 11 bases separating them. Germline V gene data show CDR1 as MNHEY and CDR2 as SMNVEV (reference sequence). This CDR3 region has 15 residues. CDR3 in DNA: TGTGCCAGCAGTCCCTACAGGGATAGCAATCAGCCCCAGCATTTT. Protein: CASSPYRDSNQPQHF.

This clonotype was detected ten times or more. The chain is built from TRBV6-1 and TRBJ2-2, with TRBD1 as a possible D gene (5 bases). Trimming removed 5 bases at V and 4 bases at J, with 11 bases between. This CDR3 spans 14 amino acids. Germline-derived CDR1 and CDR2 are MNHNS and SASEGT. This CDR3 is CASSFQGRTGELFF. The DNA of the CDR3 is TGTGCCAGCAGTTTCCAGGGTCGCACCGGGGAGCTGTTTTTT.

This clonotype was recorded a few times. This chain connects TRBV20-1 to TRBJ2-1, with D possibly TRBD2 on 6 matching bases. The V gene lost 0 bases and the J gene lost 8 bases, with 14 bases spanning the gap. The germline CDR1 and CDR2 sequences are DFQATT and SNEGSKA (reference sequence). This CDR3 contains 14 residues. The CDR3 sequence is CSARDKVRDYEQFF. The CDR3, as DNA: TGCAGTGCTAGAGATAAGGTCAGGGACTATGAGCAGTTCTTC.

This clonotype was seen once. In DNA form, the CDR3 reads TGTGCCAGCAGCAGCGGACTAGCGGGAGTCGGGGTGGGGGATACGCAGTATTTT. Its protein product is CASSSGLAGVGVGDTQYF. The J gene is TRBJ2-3, the V gene TRBV5-6; 13 bases match TRBD2. From germline, CDR1 is SGHDT and CDR2 YYEEEE. The trim removed 4 bases at V and 6 bases at J, leaving 14 bases unmatched. The CDR3 spans 18 residues.

As regards this clonotype: A much larger clone is a single base away; this may be a read error. This sequence joins TRBV27 and TRBJ1-1; D gene ambiguous. V shed 6 bases and J shed 10 bases, with 21 bases lying between them. The CDR3 consists of 14 residues. Germline V CDR1 and CDR2: MNHEY, SMNVEV (reference sequence). In nucleotides, the CDR3 is TGTGCCAGCAGAAGTGAGTCATGGTCCGACGGAGCTTTCTTT. This encodes CASRSESWSDGAFF.

The chain employs TRBV12-3 or TRBV12-4 and TRBJ1-1; 7 nucleotides line up with TRBD1. The length of the CDR3 is 15 residues. The J segment lost 4 bases and the V segment lost 3 bases, leaving 8 bases of the junction unmatched. The CDR3 is CASSFRQGGITEAFF. The CDR3, as DNA: TGTGCCAGCAGTTTTCGGCAGGGGGGGATCACTGAAGCTTTCTTT.

Here the CDR3 DNA reads TGTGCCAGCAGCTCCAGGGACAGGGAAAACACTGAAGCTTTCTTT. Its translation is CASSSRDRENTEAFF. V usage is TRBV5-6 and J usage is TRBJ1-1; 9 nucleotides line up with TRBD1. CDR3 length equals 15 residues. The ends lost 3 bases at V and 2 bases at J; junction bases unmatched: 5. Germline-derived CDR1 and CDR2 are SGHDT and YYEEEE.